The 4 T cell receptor beta chains given below trace back to one sample, sequenced in a study of lymphopenia after photon versus proton radiotherapy (dated by TCRdb to about 2019). Libraries came from the immunoSEQ multiplex PCR assay. Entries here come from immuneACCESS through TCRdb and include only in-frame sequences with V and J called. Some clones fail to appear in such tables; in the studies checked, an unresolved V gene covers under half of the shortfall, and the cause of the remainder is unknown. A total of 50,000 to 60,000 clones appear in this sample, roughly 90% of them only once. Roughly 17% of the sample is taken by the ten largest. Sequencing used peripheral blood, obtained from a patient treated with photon-based radiotherapy. The receptors were gathered from a woman in her forties with cholangiocarcinoma.

This rearrangement joins TRBV5-6 to TRBJ1-5, with D perhaps TRBD1 (5 bases). Germline V gene sequence: CDR1 SGHDT, CDR2 YYEEEE. The CDR3 sequence is 14 residues long. V gave up 3 bases and J gave up 6 bases, with 13 bases separating them. The CDR3 coding sequence is TGTGCCAGCAGCTACAGGTCCGGGATTCAGCCCCAGCATTTT. Its translation: CASSYRSGIQPQHF. Looking up the rest from reference TRBV5-6 and TRBJ1-5 gives the full variable domain: DAGVTQSPTHLIKTRGQQVTLRCSPKSGHDTVSWYQQALGQGPQFIFQYYEEEERQRGNFPDRFSGHQFPNYSSELNVNALLLGDSALYLCASSYRSGIQPQHFGDGTRLSIL.

The chain has TRBV2 and TRBJ1-6; TRBD1 is a possible D gene (5 bases). The germline CDR1 and CDR2 sequences are SNHLY and FYNNEI. The CDR3 length is 14 residues. V was clipped by 4 bases and J by 11 bases, with 15 bases between them. The chain's CDR3 is CASSGTTLEAPLHF. Here the CDR3 DNA reads TGTGCCAGCAGTGGGACAACCCTAGAGGCACCCCTCCACTTT.

The chain combines TRBV7-3 with TRBJ2-7; the match to TRBD1 covers 11 bases. The V gene's germline CDR1 is SGHTA and CDR2 FQGTGA. There are 15 residues in the CDR3. The V gene end was trimmed by 3 bases and the J gene end by 4 bases; junction bases not matched to a gene: 5. CDR3 nucleotide sequence: TGTGCCAGCAGCTTTGGACAGGGGGCCACATACGAGCAGTACTTC. Translation: CASSFGQGATYEQYF.

The V and J genes are TRBV5-6 and TRBJ1-1, with a possible D match to TRBD1 (5 bases). Germline V CDR1 and CDR2: SGHDT, YYEEEE. V lost 4 bases and J 4 bases, leaving 8 bases between the germline ends. The CDR3 runs 12 residues. CDR3 DNA sequence: TGTGCCAGCAGCGCGACAGCCACTGAAGCTTTCTTT. It translates to CASSATATEAFF.